This T cell receptor (beta chain) was captured in a study of blood T cell repertoires in COVID-19. Study information: Material from acute and convalescent COVID-19 was sourced from the United States, Italy and Spain. The analysed material was cDNA or gDNA that came from T cells, B-cell-depleted T cells, or PBMCs.

In the original processing: Reference gene primer amplification gave nucleated cell count estimates. TCRdb's copy holds only in-frame clones and misses some; the assay was immunoSEQ multiplex PCR. The V and J calls and clone size are taken from that table; D and trimming were inferred from the DNA. The sample consists of over 110,000 clones, about nine tenths of them appearing once. CDR3 length: 13 residues. V gave up 7 bases and J gave up 8 bases, with 17 bases separating them. The TCR comes from a human donor in a cohort sampled during active COVID-19. The V call is TRBV12-3 or TRBV12-4, the J call TRBJ1-2; unclear D gene. Sequencing input: peripheral blood. The CDR3 DNA reads TGTGCCAGCACCCTGACACGGTCCGGAGGCTACACCTTC. Translated, it gives CASTLTRSGGYTF.